Listed below are T cell receptor beta chains from one sample, sequenced in a study of blood T cell repertoires in COVID-19. Assay: immunoSEQ multiplex PCR; the TCRdb copy retains only in-frame clones and omits some. Among roughly 100,000 clones, about 75% were seen once, and the ten largest hold roughly a tenth. Sequences were obtained from peripheral blood. The receptors derive from a woman aged 80 or older with acute or convalescent COVID-19. Both conserved end residues are part of each CDR3. D genes are given only for firm matches.

TRBV3-1/TRBV3-2	TRBJ2-5	13	NA	CASSQGQGETQYF
TRBV28	TRBJ2-7	13	NA	CASSSDGRREQYF
TRBV7-2	TRBJ2-7	15	TRBD1	CASSLASGTGREQYF
TRBV6-5	TRBJ1-5	14	NA	CASSQQLQGQPQHF
TRBV5-4	TRBJ2-5	13	TRBD1	CASSSTGVATQYF
TRBV10-3	TRBJ2-6	16	TRBD1	CAISDRQGVGANVLTF
TRBV6-2/TRBV6-3	TRBJ1-5	15	TRBD1	CASSNLGTGPEPQHF
TRBV15	TRBJ2-6	19	TRBD2	CATSSPLGRGVRGANVLTF
TRBV5-8	TRBJ2-5	16	NA	CASSFLGGQRQETQYF
TRBV25-1	TRBJ1-6	13	NA	CASSERGGSPLHF
TRBV11-2	TRBJ2-1	18	TRBD2	CASSLDLKTSGPYNEQFF
TRBV6-6	TRBJ1-5	12	NA	CASGLGDQPQHF
TRBV19	TRBJ1-1	14	NA	CATGGGWGNTEAFF
TRBV7-2	TRBJ2-3	15	TRBD2	CASSLQRGSTDTQYF
TRBV12-3/TRBV12-4	TRBJ2-1	13	NA	CASRQGQYNEQFF
TRBV27	TRBJ2-1	11	NA	CASQMYNEQFF
TRBV28	TRBJ1-2	13	NA	CASSSAQDYGYTF
TRBV11-2	TRBJ1-1	13	NA	CASSSPRDTEAFF
TRBV19	TRBJ2-7	16	TRBD2	CASSMTGLASAYEQYF
TRBV6-6	TRBJ2-7	13	NA	CASNYRDKVEQYF
TRBV7-2	TRBJ2-1	15	TRBD2	CASSLVGGAYNEQFF
TRBV6-4	TRBJ2-3	15	NA	CASSDSSGRPDTQYF
TRBV9	TRBJ1-4	17	NA	CASSVVGPGGRGEKLFF
TRBV7-9	TRBJ1-2	12	TRBD1	CASSLTQGATTF
TRBV18	TRBJ2-5	14	NA	CASSPPEGQETQYF
TRBV7-9	TRBJ2-1	15	TRBD2	CASSPSGGPHNEQFF
TRBV6-5	TRBJ2-7	14	NA	CASSYMRSSYEQYF
TRBV6-5	TRBJ1-4	16	NA	CASSYWGRQANEKLFF
TRBV9	TRBJ2-5	18	TRBD2	CASSLGTSGGRAQETQYF
TRBV9	TRBJ2-7	13	NA	CASSSKTGGIQYF
TRBV3-1/TRBV3-2	TRBJ1-1	16	TRBD1	CASSQDWGTGVTEAFF
TRBV2	TRBJ1-1	14	NA	CASSEEAGLTEAFF
TRBV6-6	TRBJ1-2	16	TRBD1	CASSRGQVNINYGYTF
TRBV7-2	TRBJ1-2	14	NA	CASSVGGRGYGYTF
TRBV11-2	TRBJ2-3	19	TRBD2	CASSVRRTSGYPSTDTQYF
TRBV18	TRBJ2-7	14	TRBD1	CASSSQGDAYEQYF